This entry lists 27 T cell receptor beta chains sequenced from one sample in a study of post-analysis software for immune sequencing data (dated by TCRdb to the mid-2010s). Here is what the overall study found, with its caveats: Patients showed significantly higher frequencies than controls for a handful of TRBV segments, among them TRBV5-6, TRBV5-1 and TRBV20-1.

Libraries were made using PCR. Sequenced using an Illumina HiSeq 2500. Unique molecular identifiers were incorporated into TCR beta cDNA libraries to reduce PCR and sequencing biases. TCRdb itself trimmed the public reads at Q25 with fastp, ran MiXCR and retained productive beta chains. Rows merge per CDR3 protein into single entries with the most common DNA and genes. The sample yields hundreds of thousands of distinct CDR3 sequences; 30% were counted once. In total, the top ten clones hold more than 0.55% of the sample. No antigen is known for these receptors. The sample comprised blood. The receptor set was obtained from a girl between 10 and 17 years old with multiple sclerosis.

Written as DNA, the CDR3 is TGCGCCAGCAGCTTGGTCCCGGGAAGCAATGAGCAGTTCTTC. As protein: CASSLVPGSNEQFF. The genes are TRBV5-1 and TRBJ2-1; TRBD2 might be the D (5 bases). Germline V gene lookup returns CDR1 SGHRS and CDR2 YFSETQ. The CDR3 has 14 residues. V was pared by 0 bases and J by 6 bases, with 10 bases between. Full variable domain (remainder filled in from reference TRBV5-1 and TRBJ2-1): KAGVTQTPRYLIKTRGQQVTLSCSPISGHRSVSWYQQTPGQGLQFLFEYFSETQRNKGNFPGRFSGRQFSNSRSEMNVSTLELGDSALYLCASSLVPGSNEQFFGPGTRLTVL.

The V call is TRBV25-1, the J call TRBJ1-1; weak D call: TRBD1 (5 bases). The CDR3 runs to 15 residues. In germline, CDR1 is MGHDK, CDR2 SYGVNS. Trimming cost V 3 bases and J 0 bases, with 11 bases left between them. The CDR3: CASSDRGWVNTEAFF. The DNA of the CDR3 is TGTGCCAGCAGTGATCGGGGGTGGGTGAACACTGAAGCTTTCTTT.

This sequence joins TRBV7-9 and TRBJ2-5; 10 bases map to TRBD1. The J call is doubtful: the DNA matches TRBJ2-7 better. The CDR3 spans 15 residues. Per the germline V gene, CDR1 is SEHNR and CDR2 is FQNEAQ (reference sequence). CDR3 sequence reads: CASSQTTGGFLEQYF. The CDR3 nucleotides are TGTGCCAGCAGCCAAACGACAGGGGGCTTTCTCGAGCAGTACTTC.

The chain links TRBV12-3 or TRBV12-4 to TRBJ1-2; no clear D. The CDR3 contains 13 residues. The V gene lost 3 bases and the J gene lost 8 bases, with 13 bases spanning the gap. CDR3 sequence: CASSLIRGVGYTF. The CDR3 nucleotides are TGTGCCAGCAGTTTGATTCGGGGTGTCGGCTACACCTTC.

This chain connects TRBV11-2 to TRBJ2-4; 8 positions agree with TRBD2. Germline assignment: CDR1 SGHAT and CDR2 FQNNGV. With 4 bases clipped from V and 0 bases from J, the junction kept 5 bases outside the gene matches. CDR3 length equals 16 residues. The CDR3 protein is CASSSGGTRAKNIQYF. CDR3 nucleotide sequence: TGTGCCAGCAGCTCGGGAGGGACACGAGCCAAAAACATTCAGTACTTC. The entire variable domain, with the rest obtained from reference TRBV11-2 and TRBJ2-4, is as follows: EAGVAQSPRYKIIEKRQSVAFWCNPISGHATLYWYQQILGQGPKLLIQFQNNGVVDDSQLPKDRFSAERLKGVDSTLKIQPAKLEDSAVYLCASSSGGTRAKNIQYFGAGTRLSVL.

This clonotype was observed a handful of times. This chain connects TRBV28 to TRBJ1-2, with TRBD1 matching 9 bases. The ends lost 5 bases at V and 0 bases at J; junction bases unmatched: 4. CDR3 length equals 15 residues. The V gene's germline CDR1 is MDHEN and CDR2 SYDVKM. CDR3 sequence reads: CASSRGQGPNYGYTF. CDR3 DNA sequence: TGTGCCAGCAGTAGGGGACAGGGACCTAACTATGGCTACACCTTC.

This clonotype came up a few times. The chain uses TRBV9 and TRBJ1-1, with 7 bases matching TRBD1. The CDR3 has 17 residues. V shed 5 bases, J shed 5 bases, and the junction held 18 bases outside the gene matches. CDR1 SGDLS and CDR2 YYNGEE come from the germline V gene. CDR3 nucleotide sequence: TGTGCCAGCAGACCAAAAACAGGGGTTAGTGGTGTGACTGAAGCTTTCTTT. Residues: CASRPKTGVSGVTEAFF.

V is TRBV4-3 and J is TRBJ2-1; TRBD2 matches at 12 bases. This CDR3 spans 17 amino acids. Germline-derived CDR1 and CDR2 are LGHNA and YSLEER. After removal of 0 bases from V and 4 bases from J, the junction contained 4 bases not matched to a gene. The DNA of the CDR3 is TGCGCCAGCAGCCAAGAAGCACTAGCGGGGGGATACAATGAGCAGTTCTTC. Amino acids: CASSQEALAGGYNEQFF.

This clonotype was recorded a few times. The V gene is TRBV6-1, the J gene TRBJ2-4, with D tentatively TRBD1 or TRBD2 (5 bases each). The germline CDR1 and CDR2 sequences are MNHNS and SASEGT. Trimming removed 8 bases at V and 0 bases at J, with 14 bases between. CDR3 length equals 15 residues. The CDR3 here is CASGAAGLAKNIQYF. The CDR3 DNA reads as TGTGCCAGCGGGGCGGCCGGACTAGCCAAAAACATTCAGTACTTC.

This clonotype was detected only a few times. The chain joins TRBV7-9 to TRBJ2-5, with a weak D call TRBD1 (6 bases). Germline loops: CDR1 SEHNR, CDR2 FQNEAQ (reference sequence). V shed 4 bases and J shed 11 bases, with 14 bases lying between them. The CDR3 consists of 12 residues. The CDR3 DNA follows: TGTGCCAGCAGCTCCGGACAGTTTAGGCAGTACTTC. It translates to CASSSGQFRQYF.

Comment on this clonotype: A read error may be the cause here, since a much bigger clone is one base away. The chain carries TRBV9 and TRBJ2-7, with 7 bases aligning to TRBD2. This CDR3 spans 14 amino acids. The trim removed 3 bases at V and 3 bases at J, leaving 6 bases unmatched. CDR1 and CDR2 from the germline V gene are SGDLS and YYNGEE. The chain's CDR3 is CASSGGLGIYEQYF. The DNA for the CDR3 is TGTGCCAGCAGCGGAGGACTAGGGATCTACGAGCAGTACTTC.

The chain recombines TRBV9 with TRBJ2-1; the match to TRBD2 covers 12 bases. The CDR3 has 16 amino acids. Germline V CDR1 and CDR2: SGDLS, YYNGEE. V shed 3 bases, J shed 2 bases, and the junction held 3 bases outside the gene matches. The CDR3 sequence is CASSAGLAGPYNEQFF. CDR3 sequence (DNA): TGTGCCAGCAGCGCTGGACTAGCGGGGCCCTACAATGAGCAGTTCTTC.

This clonotype was seen a handful of times. The chain combines TRBV4-1 with TRBJ1-1, with a possible D match to TRBD1 (5 bases). Germline V gene lookup returns CDR1 MGHRA and CDR2 YSYEKL. The V gene lost 1 base and the J gene lost 6 bases, with 18 bases spanning the gap. This CDR3 has 16 residues. The CDR3 nucleotides read TGCGCCAGCAGCCAAGCAACCCGGGCCCTGGGGGCTGAAGCTTTCTTT. Translated: CASSQATRALGAEAFF.

This rearrangement joins TRBV27 to TRBJ2-1; the D gene could be TRBD1 or TRBD2 (6 bases each). The length of the CDR3 is 13 residues. The germline gives CDR1 MNHEY, CDR2 SMNVEV (reference sequence). The V end lost 11 bases, the J end lost 8 bases, and 19 bases lay between the germline ends. CDR3 sequence: CAAWGLALHEQFF. DNA of the CDR3: TGTGCCGCTTGGGGGCTAGCGCTCCATGAGCAGTTCTTC.

The chain uses TRBV7-9 and TRBJ2-1; 7 bases fit TRBD1. This CDR3 has 11 amino acids. The trim removed 4 bases at V and 15 bases at J, leaving 6 bases unmatched. In germline, CDR1 is SEHNR, CDR2 FQNEAQ (reference sequence). The chain's CDR3 is CASSWDRNRFF. As DNA, the CDR3 is TGTGCCAGCAGCTGGGACAGAAATCGGTTCTTC.

V is TRBV9 and J is TRBJ2-7; D is undetermined. V dropped 0 bases and J dropped 0 bases, with 7 bases sitting between them. CDR3 length: 14 amino acids. Germline CDR1 SGDLS, CDR2 YYNGEE. The CDR3 reads CASSVGGVSYEQYF. In nucleotides, the CDR3 is TGTGCCAGCAGCGTAGGGGGTGTCTCCTACGAGCAGTACTTC. The full variable domain, completed using reference TRBV9 and TRBJ2-7, is DSGVTQTPKHLITATGQRVTLRCSPRSGDLSVYWYQQSLDQGLQFLIQYYNGEERAKGNILERFSAQQFPDLHSELNLSSLELGDSALYFCASSVGGVSYEQYFGPGTRLTVT.

The chain uses TRBV18 and TRBJ2-7; weak D call: TRBD1 (5 bases). There are 14 residues in the CDR3. Trimming shortened V by 5 bases and J by 3 bases, and 14 bases separated the two germline ends. Germline loops: CDR1 KGHSH, CDR2 LQKENI. This CDR3 reads CASSYDLGHYEQYF. The CDR3 DNA reads as TGTGCCAGCTCATACGACCTGGGGCACTACGAGCAGTACTTC.

The rearrangement links TRBV2 to TRBJ1-1, with D possibly TRBD1 on 6 matching bases. Germline-derived CDR1 and CDR2 are SNHLY and FYNNEI. This CDR3 is built from 13 residues. Trimming cost V 5 bases and J 7 bases, with 14 bases left between them. The CDR3: CASSTDRWHEAFF. The CDR3, as DNA: TGTGCCAGCAGTACCGACAGGTGGCATGAAGCTTTCTTT.

This clonotype was detected a few times. The rearrangement uses TRBV29-1 and TRBJ1-1; 10 bases are a match to TRBD1. Looked up from germline, CDR1 is SQVTM and CDR2 is ANQGSEA. The CDR3 has 14 amino acids. J was trimmed by 2 bases and V by 7 bases; bases with no gene match: 7. CDR3 residues: CSGRQGAVNTEAFF. Here the CDR3 DNA reads TGCAGCGGCAGACAGGGGGCCGTCAACACTGAAGCTTTCTTT.

The V and J genes are TRBV6-6 and TRBJ2-7; D not resolved. V was trimmed by 7 bases and J by 3 bases, leaving 13 bases between them. CDR1 and CDR2 (germline): MNHNY, SVGAGI (reference sequence). CDR3 length equals 13 residues. DNA for the CDR3: TGTGCCAGCATGTCCGAGAGAGGCTACGAGCAGTACTTC. Translated, it gives CASMSERGYEQYF.

The table lists this clonotype with a count of one. The V and J genes are TRBV2 and TRBJ2-1; D is tentatively TRBD1 or TRBD2 (5 bases each). V gave up 9 bases and J gave up 0 bases, with 21 bases separating them. This CDR3 comprises 17 residues. Germline-derived CDR1 and CDR2 are SNHLY and FYNNEI. The CDR3, as DNA: TGTGCCAGGGGGAGTAGGGGCAGCCAAACCTCCTACAATGAGCAGTTCTTC. This gives the protein CARGSRGSQTSYNEQFF.

This clonotype was detected only a few times. V gene TRBV5-1 combines with J gene TRBJ2-5, with 7 bases that match TRBD2. Germline CDR1 is SGHRS and CDR2 is YFSETQ. The CDR3 has 16 amino acids. V was pared by 1 base and J by 0 bases, with 6 bases of the junction left unmatched. The CDR3 reads CASSLRLAEYQETQYF. The CDR3 nucleotides read TGCGCCAGCAGCTTGAGGCTAGCGGAGTACCAAGAGACCCAGTACTTC.

The V call is TRBV20-1, the J call TRBJ1-1; 12 bases map to TRBD1. The CDR3 loop spans 15 amino acids. The V segment lost 3 bases and the J segment 6 bases; nucleotides outside the gene matches: 8. CDR1 is DFQATT and CDR2 is SNEGSKA in the germline V gene (reference sequence). The CDR3 is CSASRDRGLFSEAFF. The CDR3 bases are TGCAGTGCTAGTCGGGACAGGGGGCTATTCTCTGAAGCTTTCTTT.

This chain links TRBV14 with TRBJ2-7, with a possible D match to TRBD2 (5 bases). This CDR3 contains 18 residues. V lost 4 bases and J 5 bases, leaving 27 bases between the germline ends. In germline, CDR1 is SGHDN, CDR2 FVKESK. The CDR3, as DNA: TGTGCCAGCAGCCGAAGCGCCTTACTGGGAGTATTCCCCAACGAGCAGTACTTC. This sequence encodes CASSRSALLGVFPNEQYF.

The chain has TRBV20-1 and TRBJ1-5; 8 bases agree with TRBD1. The length of the CDR3 is 14 residues. Germline V CDR1 and CDR2: DFQATT, SNEGSKA (reference sequence). V lost 0 bases, J lost 9 bases, and 7 bases stayed unmatched. CDR3 sequence (DNA): TGCAGTGCTAGAGAGGACAGGGTCCCGCGGCCCCAGCATTTT. Translating gives CSAREDRVPRPQHF.

This chain connects TRBV29-1 to TRBJ1-1; tentative D call: TRBD1 (6 bases). The germline gives CDR1 SQVTM, CDR2 ANQGSEA. Trimming cost V 3 bases and J 1 base, with 12 bases left between them. The CDR3 is 14 amino acids. The CDR3 coding sequence is TGCAGCGTTGATTTGGGGGGCAGGAACACTGAAGCTTTCTTT. Protein: CSVDLGGRNTEAFF.

The chain has TRBV7-9 and TRBJ1-1, with a tentative D call TRBD1 (6 bases). Trimming pared 9 bases from V and 0 bases from J, leaving 14 bases between. Germline CDR1 is SEHNR and CDR2 is FQNEAQ (reference sequence). This CDR3 has 14 amino acids. The CDR3 DNA follows: TGTGCCAGTACTCAGGGGTTGATGAACACTGAAGCTTTCTTT. Translated, it gives CASTQGLMNTEAFF.